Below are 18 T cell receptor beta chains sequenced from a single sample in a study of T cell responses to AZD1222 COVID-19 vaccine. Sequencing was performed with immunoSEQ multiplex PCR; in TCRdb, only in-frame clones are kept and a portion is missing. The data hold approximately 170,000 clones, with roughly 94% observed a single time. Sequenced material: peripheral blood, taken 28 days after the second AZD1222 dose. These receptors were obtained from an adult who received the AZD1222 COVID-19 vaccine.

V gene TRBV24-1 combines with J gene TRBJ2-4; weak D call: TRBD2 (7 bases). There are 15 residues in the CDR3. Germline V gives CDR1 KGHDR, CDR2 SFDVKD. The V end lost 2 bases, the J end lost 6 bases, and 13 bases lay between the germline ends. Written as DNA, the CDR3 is TGTGCCACCAGTGATTCGGGAAGGGGGGGAAACATTCAGTACTTC. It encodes CATSDSGRGGNIQYF.

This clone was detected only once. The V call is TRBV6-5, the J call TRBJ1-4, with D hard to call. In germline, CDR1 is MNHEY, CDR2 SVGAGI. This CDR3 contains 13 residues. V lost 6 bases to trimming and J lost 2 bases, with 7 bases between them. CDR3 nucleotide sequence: TGTGCCAGCAGCCAAGGTACTAATGAAAAACTGTTTTTT. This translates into CASSQGTNEKLFF.

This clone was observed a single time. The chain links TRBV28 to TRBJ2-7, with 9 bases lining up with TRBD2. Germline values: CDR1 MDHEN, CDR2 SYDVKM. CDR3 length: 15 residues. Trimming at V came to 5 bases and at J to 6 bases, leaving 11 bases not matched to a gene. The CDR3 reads CASSHSGSTMAEQYF. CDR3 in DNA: TGTGCCAGCAGTCATAGCGGGAGTACAATGGCCGAGCAGTACTTC.

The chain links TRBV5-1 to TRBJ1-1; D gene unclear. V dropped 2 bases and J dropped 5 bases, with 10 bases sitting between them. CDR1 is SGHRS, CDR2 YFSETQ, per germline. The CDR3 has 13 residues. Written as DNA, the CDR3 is TGCGCCAGCAGCTTCTCAGGCGAGACTGAAGCTTTCTTT. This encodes CASSFSGETEAFF.

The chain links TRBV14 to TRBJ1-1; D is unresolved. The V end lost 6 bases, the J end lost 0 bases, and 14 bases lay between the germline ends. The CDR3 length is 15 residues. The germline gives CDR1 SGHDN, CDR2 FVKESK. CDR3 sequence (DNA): TGTGCCAGCAGTCGTCTAGGGAGTATGAACACTGAAGCTTTCTTT. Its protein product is CASSRLGSMNTEAFF.

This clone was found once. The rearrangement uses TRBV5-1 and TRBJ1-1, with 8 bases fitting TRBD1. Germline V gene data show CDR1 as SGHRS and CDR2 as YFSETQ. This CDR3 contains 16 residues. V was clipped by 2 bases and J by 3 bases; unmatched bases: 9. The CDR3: CASSFKQGVRDTEAFF. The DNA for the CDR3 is TGCGCCAGCAGCTTCAAACAGGGGGTCAGGGACACTGAAGCTTTCTTT.

CDR3 DNA sequence: TGTGCCAGCTCACCCCGGACAGGGGGCTTGAACACTGAAGCTTTCTTT. Translation gives CASSPRTGGLNTEAFF. The J gene is TRBJ1-1, the V gene TRBV18; the match to TRBD1 covers 11 bases. This CDR3 is 16 amino acids long. Germline V gene sequence: CDR1 KGHSH, CDR2 LQKENI. J lost 0 bases, V lost 3 bases, and 3 bases had no gene match.

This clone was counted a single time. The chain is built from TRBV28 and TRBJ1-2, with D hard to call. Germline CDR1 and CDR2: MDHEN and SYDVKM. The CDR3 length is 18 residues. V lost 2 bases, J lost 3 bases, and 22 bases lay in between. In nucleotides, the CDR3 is TGTGCCAGCAGTTTAATGCGGTTGGTGCGAGGGCCCCACTATGGCTACACCTTC. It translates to CASSLMRLVRGPHYGYTF.

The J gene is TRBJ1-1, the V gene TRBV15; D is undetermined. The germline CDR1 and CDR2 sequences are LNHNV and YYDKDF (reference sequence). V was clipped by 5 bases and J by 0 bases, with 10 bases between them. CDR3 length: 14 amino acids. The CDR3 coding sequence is TGTGCCACCAGCCGCCTGGGGATGAACACTGAAGCTTTCTTT. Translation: CATSRLGMNTEAFF.

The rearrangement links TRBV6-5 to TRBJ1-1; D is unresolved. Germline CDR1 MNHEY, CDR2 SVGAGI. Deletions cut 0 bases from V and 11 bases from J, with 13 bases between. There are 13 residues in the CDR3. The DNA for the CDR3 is TGTGCCAGCAGTTACTCGAATGGGCCCACGGCTTTCTTT. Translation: CASSYSNGPTAFF.

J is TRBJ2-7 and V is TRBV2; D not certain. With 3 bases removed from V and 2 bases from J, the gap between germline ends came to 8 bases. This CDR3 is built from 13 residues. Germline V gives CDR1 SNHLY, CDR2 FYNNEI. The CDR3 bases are TGTGCCAGCAGTGAGCGTCGGACCTACGAGCAGTACTTC. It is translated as CASSERRTYEQYF.

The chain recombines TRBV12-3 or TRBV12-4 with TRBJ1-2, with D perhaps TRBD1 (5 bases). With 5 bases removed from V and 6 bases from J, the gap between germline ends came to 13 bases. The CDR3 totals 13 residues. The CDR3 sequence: CASSPGTHDGYTF. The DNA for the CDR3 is TGTGCCAGCAGTCCCGGGACTCACGATGGCTACACCTTC.

The CDR3 loop is CASSPREGLAKNIQYF. In nucleotides, the CDR3 is TGTGCCAGCTCACCGCGGGAGGGGCTAGCCAAAAACATTCAGTACTTC. The rearrangement uses TRBV18 and TRBJ2-4; 9 nucleotides match TRBD2. Germline CDR1 and CDR2: KGHSH and LQKENI. V gave up 3 bases and J gave up 0 bases; unmatched junction bases: 3. This CDR3 comprises 16 residues.

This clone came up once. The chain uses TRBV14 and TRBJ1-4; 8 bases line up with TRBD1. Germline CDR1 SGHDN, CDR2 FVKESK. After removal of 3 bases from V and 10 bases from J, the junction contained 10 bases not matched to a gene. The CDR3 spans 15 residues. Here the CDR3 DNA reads TGTGCCAGCAGCCAGATCGGACAGGGAGTAGGAAAACTGTTTTTT. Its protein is CASSQIGQGVGKLFF.

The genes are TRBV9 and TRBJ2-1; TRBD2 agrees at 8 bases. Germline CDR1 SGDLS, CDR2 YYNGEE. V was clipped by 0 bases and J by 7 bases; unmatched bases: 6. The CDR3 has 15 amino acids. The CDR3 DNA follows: TGTGCCAGCAGCGTAGAAAGCGGGAGCCTGAATGAGCAGTTCTTC. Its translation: CASSVESGSLNEQFF.

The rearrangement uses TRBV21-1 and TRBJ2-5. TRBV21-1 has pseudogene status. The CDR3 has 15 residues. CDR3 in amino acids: CASAKGYVYQETQYF. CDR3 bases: TGTGCCAGCGCAAAGGGCTATGTTTACCAAGAGACCCAGTACTTC.

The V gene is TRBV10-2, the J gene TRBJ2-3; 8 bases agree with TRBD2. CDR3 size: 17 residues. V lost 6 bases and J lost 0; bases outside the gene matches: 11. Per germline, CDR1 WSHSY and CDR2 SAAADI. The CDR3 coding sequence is TGCGCCAGCAGAACTAGTAGCGGGATACCTAGCACAGATACGCAGTATTTT. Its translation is CASRTSSGIPSTDTQYF.

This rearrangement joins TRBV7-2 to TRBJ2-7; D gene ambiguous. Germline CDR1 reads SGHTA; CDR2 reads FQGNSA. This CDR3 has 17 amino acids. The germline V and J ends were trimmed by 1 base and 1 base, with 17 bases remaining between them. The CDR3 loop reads CASSLDVYTKFSYEQYF. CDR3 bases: TGTGCCAGCAGCTTAGATGTCTATACGAAATTTTCCTACGAGCAGTACTTC.